This note documents a single T cell receptor beta chain sequence. This clone appeared once. No cognate antigen has been identified for it. Base qualities are not recorded, but no much larger clone differs from it by a single base. CDR1 and CDR2, per the germline V gene, are MGHRA and YSYEKL. The trim is 0 bases for V and 0 bases for J, with a gap of 12 bases between the germline ends. The CDR3 starts with the cysteine, ends with the phenylalanine, and has 17 residues. Solely the CDR3 DNA is kept, with 51 bases framed from the first base. This entry comes from a study of T cell responses to AZD1222 COVID-19 vaccine (dated by TCRdb to 2020 to 2022). About the study as a whole: AZD1222 recipients given second doses at about 4 weeks or at about 12 weeks were pooled, since spike-specific TCR depth and breadth were not found to differ between the two schedules. A total of about 240 trial participants underwent TCR sequencing, of whom 207 received two doses of AZD1222 and roughly 25 received two doses of the MenACWY control vaccine. Enrollment into the trials was organized by age into subgroups of 18-55, 56-69 and 70-plus years, and those subgroups contained about 160, 30 and 59 TCR-sequenced participants, respectively. Points the paper makes about the study in general: Reportedly, close to half of the unique spike-specific TCRs recognized epitopes lying outside the regions that are mutated in the B.1.351 and B.1.1.7 variants. Participants were mostly white British and included more females than males, and it was suggested by the authors that clonal diversity may have been underestimated. Vaccine-associated CD4 TCRs spanned the whole spike protein, with dominant responses in regions 160-218 and 743-854. Conclusions about previously exposed vaccinees were limited because only six or seven AZD1222 recipients were SARS-CoV-2 seropositive at baseline. The 56-69-year group was small, and its depth increase did not reach significance, likely because of low power. After two AZD1222 doses, both the breadth and the depth of spike-specific TCRs were significantly higher than at day 0 and than in MenACWY recipients. Because no day 14 peak-response samples were available, repertoires were characterized only after the peak T cell response.

The CDR3 regions of human TCRbeta chains were analyzed by immunosequencing. The paper's processing steps were these. TCRs in the repertoires were matched against a reference library of SARS-CoV-2-specific TCRs that had been generated with the MIRA antigen-specificity platform. Breadth was defined as the fraction of unique TCRs that were SARS-CoV-2-associated, and depth was defined as the fraction of total T cells that were SARS-CoV-2-associated. Each spike-specific TCR was assigned to its reactive spike region and to a CD4 or CD8 class using the MIRA data. Log10-transformed breadth and depth values were compared by one-way ANOVA with Sidak's multiple comparisons tests. Imported from immuneACCESS, the table was reduced by TCRdb to in-frame sequences with V and J called. These copies leave out some clones; in studies compared against another copy, an unresolved V gene accounts for under half, and the cause of the remainder is not known. D and trimming come from the DNA, and the V and J calls and clone size come from that table. The sample table holds approximately 80,000 clones, of which around 89% were seen once. 5.7% of the sample is held by the ten biggest clonotypes.

The time point label on this specimen signifies: baseline before first vaccination. Samples from vaccinated people were obtained from the UK trials COV001 and COV002, which included a single-blind randomized controlled phase 2/3 trial of AZD1222 (ChAdOx1 nCoV-19) in healthy adults. For TCRbeta chain sequencing, PBMC samples were collected from trial participants at day 0 and at day 28 after the second dose. The input for sequencing was peripheral blood, taken on day 0 of AZD1222 vaccination. The receptor was derived from an adult in good health. The chain was built from TRBV4-1 and TRBJ1-3; the D gene is possibly TRBD1, with 5 bases matching. The CDR3 region: CASSQDQRQSSGNTIYF. The sequence in DNA is TGCGCCAGCAGCCAAGATCAACGACAGAGCTCTGGAAACACCATATATTTT.